This is a list of T cell receptor beta chains from one sample in a study of T cell responses to AZD1222 COVID-19 vaccine. The assay was immunoSEQ multiplex PCR, and TCRdb's table has in-frame clones only and misses some. The sample holds roughly 120,000 clones, about 85% seen once. The source material was peripheral blood, sampled on day 0 of AZD1222 vaccination. The receptor source for this set is an adult in good health. Both conserved end residues are part of each CDR3. The D gene is left open where the match is weak. A clone size is listed for some rows: how often the clone was seen (once, few, many), or a class if it is expanded.

v_gene	j_gene	abundance	d_gene	CDR3aa	CDR3nt
TRBV2	TRBJ1-5	-	-	CASLEGGLSNQPQHF	TGTGCCAGCCTGGAGGGGGGATTGAGCAATCAGCCCCAGCATTTT
TRBV7-3	TRBJ1-1	-	TRBD1	CASSFRGQGSEAFF	TGTGCCAGCAGCTTCCGCGGACAGGGCTCTGAAGCTTTCTTT
TRBV14	TRBJ1-2	-	TRBD1	CASSSNRGNPGYTF	TGTGCCAGCAGTTCGAACAGGGGGAATCCTGGCTACACCTTC
TRBV3-1/TRBV3-2	TRBJ1-6	once	-	CASNARGDSPLHF	TGTGCCAGCAATGCCAGGGGTGATTCACCCCTCCACTTT
TRBV29-1	TRBJ2-7	-	-	CSVEEGDVSYEQYF	TGCAGCGTTGAAGAGGGAGACGTCTCCTACGAGCAGTACTTC
TRBV29-1	TRBJ2-4	-	-	CSVLPGSGNIQYF	TGCAGCGTTTTGCCAGGGTCGGGAAACATTCAGTACTTC
TRBV19	TRBJ1-5	-	-	CASSKDGDNQPQHF	TGTGCCAGTAGTAAGGACGGTGACAATCAGCCCCAGCATTTT
TRBV3-1/TRBV3-2	TRBJ2-7	-	TRBD2	CASSHTSGGSFYEQYF	TGTGCCAGCAGCCATACTAGCGGGGGCTCCTTCTACGAGCAGTACTTC
TRBV12-3/TRBV12-4	TRBJ1-4	-	-	CASSFDEKLFF	TGTGCCAGCAGTTTTGATGAAAAACTGTTTTTT
TRBV29-1	TRBJ1-2	-	TRBD1	CSAQGGNYGYTF	TGCAGCGCCCAGGGGGGGAACTATGGCTACACCTTC
TRBV28	TRBJ2-7	-	-	CASRSPMGAADSYEQYF	TGTGCCAGCAGATCCCCCATGGGGGCCGCCGACTCCTACGAGCAGTACTTC
TRBV5-1	TRBJ1-1	-	TRBD1	CASSSGQGSMNTEAFF	TGCGCCAGCAGCTCGGGACAGGGTAGTATGAACACTGAAGCTTTCTTT
TRBV2	TRBJ2-7	-	-	CASGRDYEQYF	TGTGCCAGCGGCAGGGATTACGAGCAGTACTTC
TRBV28	TRBJ1-4	-	TRBD1	CATRQGQRDNEKLFF	TGTGCGACGAGACAGGGGCAGCGAGACAATGAAAAACTGTTTTTT
TRBV6-5	TRBJ2-1	-	-	CASSYSIGLSNEQFF	TGTGCCAGCAGTTACTCGATAGGTCTGTCCAATGAGCAGTTCTTC
TRBV28	TRBJ1-4	-	-	CASRPGGTLGKLFF	TGTGCCAGCAGACCTGGGGGGACGCTGGGAAAACTGTTTTTT
TRBV30	TRBJ2-7	-	-	CAWRPPARGNYEQYF	TGTGCCTGGAGGCCCCCCGCCAGGGGAAACTACGAGCAGTACTTC
TRBV28	TRBJ1-1	-	-	CASSFLRGVITEAFF	TGTGCCAGCAGTTTTTTGCGGGGGGTTATCACTGAAGCTTTCTTT
TRBV6-4	TRBJ2-2	-	TRBD1	CASSDGTGNTGELFF	TGTGCCAGCAGTGACGGGACAGGGAACACCGGGGAGCTGTTTTTT
TRBV28	TRBJ1-2	-	-	CASSLSLLAGVGYTF	TGTGCCAGCAGTTTATCCCTTTTGGCAGGGGTTGGCTACACCTTC
TRBV2	TRBJ2-7	-	-	CASSDLATQPLSYEQYF	TGTGCCAGCAGTGATTTGGCAACGCAACCCCTTTCCTACGAGCAGTACTTC
TRBV4-3	TRBJ1-2	-	-	CASSQGGQSYGYTF	TGCGCCAGCAGCCAAGGTGGGCAGAGCTATGGCTACACCTTC
TRBV11-2	TRBJ2-1	-	-	CASSLGAWTTNEQFF	TGTGCCAGCAGCTTAGGAGCGTGGACTACAAATGAGCAGTTCTTC
TRBV5-1	TRBJ1-1	-	TRBD1	CASSPADRGWTEAFF	TGCGCCAGCAGCCCCGCGGACAGGGGTTGGACTGAAGCTTTCTTT
TRBV3-1/TRBV3-2	TRBJ1-2	-	-	CASSQGLGGFGYTF	TGTGCCAGCAGCCAAGGTCTCGGGGGGTTTGGCTACACCTTC
TRBV2	TRBJ2-2	-	TRBD1	CASIRQTGVKELFF	TGTGCCAGCATCCGACAGACAGGGGTTAAGGAGCTGTTTTTT
TRBV5-1	TRBJ1-1	once	-	CASSSTQVDEAFF	TGCGCCAGCAGCTCGACACAGGTAGACGAAGCTTTCTTT
TRBV5-1	TRBJ2-5	-	TRBD1	CASSGGTGGYQETQYF	TGCGCCAGCAGCGGAGGGACAGGGGGGTACCAAGAGACCCAGTACTTC
TRBV4-2	TRBJ1-3	-	-	CASSQEIGPGGNTIYF	TGTGCCAGCAGCCAAGAGATAGGGCCCGGCGGGAACACCATATATTTT
TRBV11-3	TRBJ2-7	-	TRBD1	CASSPQGHYEQYF	TGTGCCAGCAGTCCACAGGGGCACTACGAGCAGTACTTC
TRBV7-2	TRBJ2-7	-	-	CASSGHGGYEQYF	TGTGCCAGCAGCGGTCATGGGGGGTACGAGCAGTACTTC
TRBV14	TRBJ1-5	-	-	CASSQDQRDSNQPQHF	TGTGCCAGCAGCCAAGATCAACGGGATAGCAATCAGCCCCAGCATTTT
TRBV5-5	TRBJ2-2	-	-	CASSLDAYRGELFF	TGTGCCAGCAGCTTGGACGCCTATCGCGGGGAGCTGTTTTTT
TRBV19	TRBJ1-1	-	TRBD1	CASSTRQGSAFF	TGTGCCAGTAGTACCCGACAGGGCTCAGCTTTCTTT
TRBV5-1	TRBJ2-2	-	-	CASSLAAGSVMLFF	TGCGCCAGCAGCTTGGCCGCGGGTAGCGTCATGCTGTTTTTT
TRBV27	TRBJ1-2	-	-	CASSLPGGGYTF	TGTGCCAGCAGCCTCCCGGGGGGCGGCTACACCTTC
TRBV28	TRBJ1-2	-	TRBD1	CASRGTVLPANYGYTF	TGTGCCAGCAGAGGGACAGTACTCCCAGCTAACTATGGCTACACCTTC
TRBV6-5	TRBJ1-1	-	-	CASKTRVGGTEAFF	TGTGCCAGCAAAACCCGGGTGGGGGGAACTGAAGCTTTCTTT